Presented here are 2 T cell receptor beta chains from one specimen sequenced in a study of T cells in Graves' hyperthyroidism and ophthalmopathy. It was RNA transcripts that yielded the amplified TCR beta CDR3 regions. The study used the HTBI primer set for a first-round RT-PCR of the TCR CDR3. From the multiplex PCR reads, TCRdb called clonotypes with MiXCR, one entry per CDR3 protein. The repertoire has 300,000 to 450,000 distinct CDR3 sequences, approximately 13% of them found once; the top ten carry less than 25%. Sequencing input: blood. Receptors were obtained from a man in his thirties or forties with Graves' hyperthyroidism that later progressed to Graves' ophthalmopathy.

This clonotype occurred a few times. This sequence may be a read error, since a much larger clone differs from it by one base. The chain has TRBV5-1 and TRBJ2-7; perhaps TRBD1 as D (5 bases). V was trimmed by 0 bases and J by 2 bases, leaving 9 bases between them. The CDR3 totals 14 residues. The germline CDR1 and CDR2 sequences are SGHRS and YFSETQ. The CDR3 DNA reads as TGCGCCAGCAGCTTGGTTGCAGGGCCCTACGAGCAGTACTTC. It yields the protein CASSLVAGPYEQYF. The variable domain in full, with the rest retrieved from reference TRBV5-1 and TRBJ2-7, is KAGVTQTPRYLIKTRGQQVTLSCSPISGHRSVSWYQQTPGQGLQFLFEYFSETQRNKGNFPGRFSGRQFSNSRSEMNVSTLELGDSALYLCASSLVAGPYEQYFGPGTRLTVT.

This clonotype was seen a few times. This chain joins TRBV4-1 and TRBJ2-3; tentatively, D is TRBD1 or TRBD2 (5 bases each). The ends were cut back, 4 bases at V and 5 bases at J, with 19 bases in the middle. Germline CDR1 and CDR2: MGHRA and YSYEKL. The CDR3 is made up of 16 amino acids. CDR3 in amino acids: CASSLLLGTLEDTQYF. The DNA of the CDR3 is TGCGCCAGCAGCCTCCTTTTAGGGACCTTGGAAGATACGCAGTATTTT.